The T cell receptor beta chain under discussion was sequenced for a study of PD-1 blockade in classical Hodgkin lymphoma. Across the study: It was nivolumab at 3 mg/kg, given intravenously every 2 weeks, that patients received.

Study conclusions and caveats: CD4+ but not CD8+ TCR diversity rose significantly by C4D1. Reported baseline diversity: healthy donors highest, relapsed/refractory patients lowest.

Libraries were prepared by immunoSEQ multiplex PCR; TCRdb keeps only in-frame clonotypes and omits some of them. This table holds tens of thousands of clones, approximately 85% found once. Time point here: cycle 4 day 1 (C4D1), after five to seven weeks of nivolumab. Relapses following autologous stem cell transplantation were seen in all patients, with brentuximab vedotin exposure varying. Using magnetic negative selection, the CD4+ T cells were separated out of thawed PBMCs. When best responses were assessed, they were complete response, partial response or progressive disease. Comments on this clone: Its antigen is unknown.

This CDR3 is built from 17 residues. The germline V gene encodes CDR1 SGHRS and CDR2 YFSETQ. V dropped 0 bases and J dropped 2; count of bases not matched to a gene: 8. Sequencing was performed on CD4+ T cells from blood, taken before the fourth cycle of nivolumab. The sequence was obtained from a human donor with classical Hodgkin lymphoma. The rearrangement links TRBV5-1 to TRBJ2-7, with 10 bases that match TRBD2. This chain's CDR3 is CASSLDPTSGAAYEQYF. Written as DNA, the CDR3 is TGCGCCAGCAGCTTGGATCCAACTAGCGGGGCCGCCTACGAGCAGTACTTC.